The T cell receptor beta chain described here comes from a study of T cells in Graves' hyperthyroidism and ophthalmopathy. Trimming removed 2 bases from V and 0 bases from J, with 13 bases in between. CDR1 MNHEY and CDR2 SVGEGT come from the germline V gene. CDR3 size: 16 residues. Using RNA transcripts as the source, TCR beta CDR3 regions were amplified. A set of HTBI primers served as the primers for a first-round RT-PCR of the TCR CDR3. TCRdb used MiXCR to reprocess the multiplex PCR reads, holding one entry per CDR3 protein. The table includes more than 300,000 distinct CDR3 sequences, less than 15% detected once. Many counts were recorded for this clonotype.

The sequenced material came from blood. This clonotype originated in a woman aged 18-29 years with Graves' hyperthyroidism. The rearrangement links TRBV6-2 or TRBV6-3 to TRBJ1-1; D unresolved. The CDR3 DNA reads TGTGCCAGCAGTTACAAGACCTTGCGGATGAACACTGAAGCTTTCTTT. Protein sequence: CASSYKTLRMNTEAFF.